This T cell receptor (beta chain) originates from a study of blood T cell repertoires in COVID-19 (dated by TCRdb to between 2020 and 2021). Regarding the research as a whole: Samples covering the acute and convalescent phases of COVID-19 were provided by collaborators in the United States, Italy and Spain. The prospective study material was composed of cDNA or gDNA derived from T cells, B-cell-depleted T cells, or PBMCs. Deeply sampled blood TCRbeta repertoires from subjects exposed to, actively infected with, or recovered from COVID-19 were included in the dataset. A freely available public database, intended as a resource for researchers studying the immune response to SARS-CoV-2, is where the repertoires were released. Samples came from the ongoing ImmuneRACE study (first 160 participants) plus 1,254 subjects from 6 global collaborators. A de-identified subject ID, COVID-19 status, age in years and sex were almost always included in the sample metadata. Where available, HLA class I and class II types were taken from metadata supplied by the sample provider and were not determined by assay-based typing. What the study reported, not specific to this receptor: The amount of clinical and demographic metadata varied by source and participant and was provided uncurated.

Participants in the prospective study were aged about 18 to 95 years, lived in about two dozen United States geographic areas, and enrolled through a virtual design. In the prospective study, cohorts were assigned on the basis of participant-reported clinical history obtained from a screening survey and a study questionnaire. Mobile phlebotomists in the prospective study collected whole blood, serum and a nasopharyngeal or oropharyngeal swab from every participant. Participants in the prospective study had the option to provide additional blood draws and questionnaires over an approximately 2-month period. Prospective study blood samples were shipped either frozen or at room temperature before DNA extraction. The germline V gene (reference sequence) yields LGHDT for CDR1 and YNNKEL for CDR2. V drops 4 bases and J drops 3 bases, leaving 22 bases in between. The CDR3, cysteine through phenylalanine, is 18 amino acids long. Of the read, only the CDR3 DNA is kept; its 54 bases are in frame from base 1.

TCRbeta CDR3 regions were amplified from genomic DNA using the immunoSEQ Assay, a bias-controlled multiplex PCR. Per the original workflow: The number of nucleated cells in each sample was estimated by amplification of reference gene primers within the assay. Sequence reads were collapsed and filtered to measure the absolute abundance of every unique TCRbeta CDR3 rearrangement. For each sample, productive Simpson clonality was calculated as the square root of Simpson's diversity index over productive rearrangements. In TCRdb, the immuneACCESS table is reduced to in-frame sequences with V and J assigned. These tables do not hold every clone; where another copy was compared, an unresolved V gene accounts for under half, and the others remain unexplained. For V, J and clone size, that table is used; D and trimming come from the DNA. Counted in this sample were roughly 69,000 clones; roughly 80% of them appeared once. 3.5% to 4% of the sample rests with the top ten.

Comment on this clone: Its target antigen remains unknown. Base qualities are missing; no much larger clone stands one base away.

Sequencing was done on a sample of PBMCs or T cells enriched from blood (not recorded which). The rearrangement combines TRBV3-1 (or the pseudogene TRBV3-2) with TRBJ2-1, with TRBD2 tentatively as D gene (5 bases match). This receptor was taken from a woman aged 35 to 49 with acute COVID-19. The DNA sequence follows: TGTGCCAGCAGCCTCACCGCCGGGGTTTCAAGGAACTACAATGAGCAGTTCTTC. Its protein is CASSLTAGVSRNYNEQFF.